The rows below give T cell receptor beta chains drawn from one sample of a study of patients and donors after allogeneic stem cell transplantation. TCRdb re-analysed the RT-PCR reads in MiXCR, keeping a single row per CDR3 protein. The sample consists of around 150,000 distinct CDR3 sequences, approximately 37% of them appearing once. The sequencing input was blood, either unsorted or a sorted T cell fraction (not recorded which). All receptors come from a human donor who was either an allogeneic HSCT recipient or a stem cell or donor lymphocyte infusion donor (not recorded which). It is not recorded whose cells these are; they may come from a transplant donor. CDR3s include the opening cysteine and the closing phenylalanine or tryptophan. The D gene is left open where the match is weak. Clone size is not always given. Where it is, it says once, few, many or a class for expanded clones.

D gene | J gene | clone size | V gene | CDR3 protein | CDR3 DNA
. | TRBJ1-5 | . | TRBV18 | CASSPGFGNQPQHF | TGTGCCAGCTCACCAGGGTTCGGCAATCAGCCCCAGCATTTT
. | TRBJ1-6 | . | TRBV12-3/TRBV12-4 | CASSLRRQAWGSPLHF | TGTGCCAGCAGTCTCCGGCGACAGGCCTGGGGATCACCCCTCCACTTT
. | TRBJ2-2 | . | TRBV9 | CASSVGPGELFF | TGTGCCAGCAGCGTGGGCCCCGGGGAGCTGTTTTTT
TRBD1 | TRBJ1-5 | . | TRBV20-1 | CSALRETGGHHHSNQPQHF | TGCAGTGCCCTCCGTGAGACAGGGGGCCACCACCATAGCAATCAGCCCCAGCATTTT
TRBD1 | TRBJ2-3 | . | TRBV7-9 | CASSLTLATGADTQYF | TGTGCCAGCAGCTTAACCCTAGCGACAGGGGCAGATACGCAGTATTTT
. | TRBJ1-2 | few | TRBV5-1 | CASSTTGPANYGYTF | TGCGCCAGCAGCACCACAGGGCCAGCTAACTATGGCTACACCTTC
TRBD1 | TRBJ1-2 | . | TRBV27 | CASSIGTGPNYGYTF | TGTGCCAGCAGTATAGGGACAGGGCCTAACTATGGCTACACCTTC
. | TRBJ2-2 | . | TRBV5-1 | CASELTGELFF | TGCGCCAGTGAACTCACCGGGGAGCTGTTTTTT
. | TRBJ2-3 | few | TRBV9 | CASSVVSTSPTDTQYF | TGTGCCAGCAGCGTAGTGAGCACTTCCCCTACAGATACGCAGTATTTT
TRBD1 | TRBJ1-1 | . | TRBV14 | CASSLKIDRGTEAFF | TGTGCCAGCAGCCTCAAAATTGACAGGGGCACTGAAGCTTTCTTT
. | TRBJ2-5 | . | TRBV5-1 | CASSLAFSRFQETQYF | TGCGCCAGCAGCTTGGCGTTCAGCCGTTTCCAAGAGACCCAGTACTTC
. | TRBJ1-6 | few | TRBV5-6 | CASSSMGLLHF | TGTGCCAGCAGCTCTATGGGGCTCCTCCACTTT
. | TRBJ1-1 | few | TRBV28 | CASRATEAFF | TGTGCCAGCAGGGCCACTGAAGCTTTCTTT
. | TRBJ2-1 | . | TRBV28 | CASGRDGASNEQFF | TGTGCCAGTGGCCGGGACGGGGCTTCCAATGAGCAGTTCTTC
TRBD1 | TRBJ2-2 | . | TRBV20-1 | CSAQPGTGGDGELFF | TGCAGTGCTCAGCCCGGGACAGGGGGCGACGGGGAGCTGTTTTTT
. | TRBJ1-1 | . | TRBV5-1 | CASSLPGFLSNTEAFF | TGCGCCAGCAGCTTGCCCGGGTTTCTCTCGAACACTGAAGCTTTCTTT
. | TRBJ1-5 | many | TRBV12-3/TRBV12-4 | CASSLGQHSNQPQHF | TGTGCCAGCAGTTTAGGCCAGCATAGCAATCAGCCCCAGCATTTT
. | TRBJ2-3 | . | TRBV20-1 | CSASYRSGDTQYF | TGCAGTGCTAGCTACAGGTCGGGAGATACGCAGTATTTT
. | TRBJ1-5 | . | TRBV12-3/TRBV12-4 | CASSFRDKYWPQHF | TGTGCCAGCAGTTTTCGCGACAAGTACTGGCCCCAGCATTTT
. | TRBJ1-1 | . | TRBV7-6 | CASSLVGDAAFF | TGTGCCAGCAGCTTAGTCGGGGACGCGGCTTTCTTT
. | TRBJ1-5 | . | TRBV5-5 | CASSPAERNQPQHF | TGTGCCAGCAGCCCGGCAGAGAGGAATCAGCCCCAGCATTTT
TRBD2 | TRBJ2-1 | . | TRBV18 | CASSRVGGLGGNEQFF | TGTGCCAGCTCACGAGTGGGGGGACTAGGTGGCAATGAGCAGTTCTTC